The 20 T cell receptor beta chains reported below all come from one sample, sequenced in a study of blood T cell repertoires in COVID-19. Clones were read by immunoSEQ multiplex PCR, and TCRdb kept only the in-frame ones, dropping some. Among about 80,000 clones, 82% were seen once, and the ten largest hold 27%. Sample: peripheral blood. These receptors were obtained from a human donor in a cohort sampled during active COVID-19.

This clone was seen a few times. The chain uses TRBV12-3 or TRBV12-4 and TRBJ1-2; D is unclear. The CDR3 spans 12 residues. Trimming stripped 6 bases from V and 8 bases from J, with 13 bases between. Here the CDR3 reads CASSSRHGGYTF. The CDR3, as DNA: TGTGCCAGCAGCTCCCGGCACGGGGGCTACACCTTC.

The chain links TRBV4-1 to TRBJ2-7, with D possibly TRBD2 on 5 matching bases. CDR3 length equals 14 residues. V lost 1 base and J 2 bases, leaving 9 bases between the germline ends. CDR1 is MGHRA and CDR2 is YSYEKL in the germline V gene. The CDR3 loop is CASSQGTGTYEQYF. DNA for the CDR3: TGCGCCAGCAGCCAAGGGACGGGGACCTACGAGCAGTACTTC.

This clone was found once. The rearrangement uses TRBV5-1 and TRBJ1-4; TRBD1 matches at 7 bases. With V trimmed by 2 bases and J by 0 bases, 10 bases remained unmatched. The CDR3 contains 18 residues. CDR1 and CDR2 (germline): SGHRS, YFSETQ. CDR3 DNA sequence: TGCGCCAGCAGCTTAGACAGGGTGTCGCGGGCAACTAATGAAAAACTGTTTTTT. Protein product: CASSLDRVSRATNEKLFF.

The J gene is TRBJ2-3, the V gene TRBV7-3, with 10 bases identical to TRBD2. Germline V lookup: CDR1 SGHTA, CDR2 FQGTGA. J gave up 6 bases and V 4 bases, and 7 bases lay outside the gene matches. The CDR3 length is 15 residues. The CDR3 loop reads CASSSSGLAVDTQYF. CDR3 DNA sequence: TGTGCCAGCAGCTCCTCCGGACTAGCGGTTGATACGCAGTATTTT.

V usage is TRBV6-2 or TRBV6-3 and J usage is TRBJ1-5, with 7 bases identical to TRBD1. Trimming removed 5 bases from V and 1 base from J; junction bases left unmatched: 2. This CDR3 contains 14 residues. The germline CDR1 and CDR2 sequences are MNHEY and SVGEGT. CDR3 coding DNA: TGTGCCAGCAGTAAGACAGGGAGCAATCAGCCCCAGCATTTT. Amino acid sequence: CASSKTGSNQPQHF.

V usage is TRBV6-5 and J usage is TRBJ1-1, with 7 bases fitting TRBD1. V dropped 6 bases and J dropped 1; count of bases not matched to a gene: 8. The germline CDR1 and CDR2 sequences are MNHEY and SVGAGI. The CDR3 spans 15 residues. The CDR3 DNA is TGTGCCAGCAGCCCGACAGGGACACCGAACACTGAAGCTTTCTTT. This sequence encodes CASSPTGTPNTEAFF.

The genes are TRBV29-1 and TRBJ1-3; TRBD1 agrees at 8 bases. Germline trimming cut 5 bases from V and 3 bases from J; bases unmatched to any gene: 3. The CDR3 spans 13 residues. Germline V gene sequence: CDR1 SQVTM, CDR2 ANQGSEA. CDR3 sequence: CSVNRGNGNTIYF. The CDR3 nucleotides read TGCAGCGTTAACAGGGGGAATGGAAACACCATATATTTT.

The rearrangement links TRBV6-4 to TRBJ1-2, with D perhaps matching TRBD1 (5 bases). This CDR3 has 13 residues. Germline-derived CDR1 and CDR2 are MRHNA and SNTAGT. Trimming took off 0 bases at V and 8 bases at J, with 10 bases between the two ends. CDR3 amino acids: CASSDSGQGGYTF. CDR3 nucleotides: TGTGCCAGCAGTGACTCTGGTCAGGGAGGCTACACCTTC.

This clone was recorded once. The chain combines TRBV3-1 (or the pseudogene TRBV3-2) with TRBJ2-5, with 8 bases fitting TRBD2. This CDR3 is 14 amino acids long. Germline V gene sequence: CDR1 LGHDT, CDR2 YNNKEL (reference sequence). After removal of 0 bases from V and 5 bases from J, the junction contained 2 bases not matched to a gene. CDR3 in DNA: TGTGCCAGCAGCCAAGAGACTAGCGTCGAGACCCAGTACTTC. Translating gives CASSQETSVETQYF.

The V gene is TRBV19, the J gene TRBJ1-5, with 7 bases fitting TRBD1. Losses at the gene ends were 7 bases for V and 3 bases for J; bases not matched to a gene: 3. Per germline, CDR1 LNHDA and CDR2 SQIVND (reference sequence). This CDR3 region has 13 residues. The CDR3 sequence is CASKGQFNQPQHF. CDR3 nucleotide sequence: TGTGCCAGTAAGGGACAGTTCAATCAGCCCCAGCATTTT.

A single count supports this clone. The chain uses TRBV9 and TRBJ1-1; 7 nucleotides match TRBD1. The CDR3 is 12 amino acids. CDR1 and CDR2 (germline): SGDLS, YYNGEE. The junction had 8 bases not matched to a gene; V was cut back by 4 bases and J by 11 bases. The CDR3 sequence: CASSPGTGDAFF. Written as DNA, the CDR3 is TGTGCCAGCAGCCCCGGCACAGGGGACGCTTTCTTT.

Only a few counts were recorded for this clone. V and J are TRBV30 and TRBJ1-2; D may be TRBD1 (6 bases). Looked up from germline, CDR1 is GTSNPN and CDR2 is SVGIG (reference sequence). The CDR3 consists of 13 residues. The ends were cut back, 0 bases at V and 5 bases at J, with 10 bases in the middle. The CDR3 region is CAWSVQGIYGYTF. CDR3 nucleotide sequence: TGTGCCTGGAGTGTGCAGGGGATATATGGCTACACCTTC.

V and J are TRBV6-4 and TRBJ2-2; 8 bases map to TRBD2. Germline values: CDR1 MRHNA, CDR2 SNTAGT. V shed 3 bases, J shed 3 bases, and the junction held 0 bases outside the gene matches. The length of the CDR3 is 14 residues. CDR3 sequence: CASSEAGDTGELFF. The CDR3 bases are TGTGCCAGCAGTGAAGCGGGGGACACCGGGGAGCTGTTTTTT.

This rearrangement joins TRBV5-6 to TRBJ2-5; no firm D call. Trimming cost V 2 bases and J 5 bases, with 4 bases left between them. The CDR3 spans 11 residues. Germline-derived CDR1 and CDR2 are SGHDT and YYEEEE. The DNA for the CDR3 is TGTGCCAGCAGCTTTGAGGAGACCCAGTACTTC. Translation: CASSFEETQYF.

This sequence joins TRBV7-9 and TRBJ2-5, with 7 bases identical to TRBD2. Germline CDR1 SEHNR, CDR2 FQNEAQ (reference sequence). This CDR3 is 17 amino acids long. With 4 bases clipped from V and 1 base from J, the junction kept 12 bases outside the gene matches. CDR3 sequence reads: CASSSAWASGSQETQYF. CDR3 nucleotide sequence: TGTGCCAGCAGCTCAGCGTGGGCTAGCGGATCCCAAGAGACCCAGTACTTC.

The chain carries TRBV5-1 and TRBJ1-6; no reliable D call. Germline CDR1 SGHRS, CDR2 YFSETQ. V shed 5 bases and J shed 3 bases, with 6 bases lying between them. The CDR3 length is 13 residues. The CDR3 loop is CASRQDYNSPLHF. CDR3 nucleotide sequence: TGCGCCAGCAGACAAGACTATAATTCACCCCTCCACTTT.

The genes are TRBV9 and TRBJ1-2, with D unclear. The CDR3 is 15 residues long. Germline V gene sequence: CDR1 SGDLS, CDR2 YYNGEE. V lost 3 bases, J lost 5 bases, and 17 bases lay in between. For the CDR3, the DNA is TGTGCCAGCAGCGGACCGGATCGGGATGGATATGGCTACACCTTC. It yields the protein CASSGPDRDGYGYTF.

V usage is TRBV2 and J usage is TRBJ1-6, with 8 bases aligning to TRBD1. The CDR3 spans 16 residues. V lost 4 bases, J lost 7 bases, and 9 bases stayed unmatched. CDR1 and CDR2 from the germline V gene are SNHLY and FYNNEI. The CDR3 protein is CASSARGRDGNSPLHF. CDR3 DNA sequence: TGTGCCAGCAGTGCCAGGGGGCGGGATGGAAATTCACCCCTCCACTTT.

The chain has TRBV7-6 and TRBJ2-7; a weak D match, TRBD1 (6 bases). The CDR3 consists of 13 residues. V lost 7 bases to trimming and J lost 10 bases, with 20 bases between them. Germline CDR1 and CDR2: SGHVS and FNYEAQ. The CDR3 DNA follows: TGTGCCAGCACCCCAGTAATGGGGGCACGTCAGTACTTC. Its protein is CASTPVMGARQYF.

The J gene is TRBJ1-2, the V gene TRBV2; D gene uncertain. Trimming pared 4 bases from V and 3 bases from J, leaving 9 bases between. Germline V gene data show CDR1 as SNHLY and CDR2 as FYNNEI. This CDR3 is built from 13 residues. CDR3: CASSGEIDYGYTF. Here the CDR3 DNA reads TGTGCCAGCAGTGGGGAGATTGACTATGGCTACACCTTC.